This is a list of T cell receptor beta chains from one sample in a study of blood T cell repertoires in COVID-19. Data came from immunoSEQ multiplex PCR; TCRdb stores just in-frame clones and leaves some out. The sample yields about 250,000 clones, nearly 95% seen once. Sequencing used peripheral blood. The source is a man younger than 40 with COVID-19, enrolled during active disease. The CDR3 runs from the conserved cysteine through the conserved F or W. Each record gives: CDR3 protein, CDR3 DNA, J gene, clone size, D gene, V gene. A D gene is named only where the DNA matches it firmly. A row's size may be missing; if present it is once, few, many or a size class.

CASSPTPGQLGEQYF	TGTGCCAGCAGCCCGACGCCGGGACAGCTCGGCGAGCAGTACTTC	TRBJ2-7	.	TRBD1	TRBV3-1/TRBV3-2
CASSRDSLYQPQHF	TGTGCCAGCAGCCGGGACAGTCTCTATCAGCCCCAGCATTTT	TRBJ1-5	.	TRBD1	TRBV7-9
CASSQQGGDETQYF	TGTGCCAGCAGCCAACAGGGGGGTGACGAGACCCAGTACTTC	TRBJ2-5	.	TRBD1	TRBV5-4
CASSVGGTGNYEQYF	TGTGCCAGCAGCGTAGGGGGGACAGGCAACTACGAGCAGTACTTC	TRBJ2-7	.	TRBD1	TRBV9
CASSPTLMAYEQYF	TGTGCCAGCAGCCCTACCCTCATGGCCTACGAGCAGTACTTC	TRBJ2-7	few	.	TRBV5-4
CASSQGTASTYEQYF	TGCGCCAGCAGCCAAGGGACAGCGTCTACCTACGAGCAGTACTTC	TRBJ2-7	.	.	TRBV4-1
CASTPGQGDSYEQYF	TGTGCCAGCACTCCGGGACAGGGGGACTCCTACGAGCAGTACTTC	TRBJ2-7	.	TRBD1	TRBV18
CASRNPGGHEQFF	TGTGCCAGCAGGAACCCGGGGGGCCATGAGCAGTTCTTC	TRBJ2-1	.	.	TRBV11-2
CASREVLNEKLFF	TGTGCCAGCAGAGAGGTACTAAATGAAAAACTGTTTTTT	TRBJ1-4	once	.	TRBV6-5
CASRTDRGQVYGYTF	TGTGCCAGTAGGACGGACAGGGGGCAGGTCTATGGCTACACCTTC	TRBJ1-2	.	TRBD1	TRBV19